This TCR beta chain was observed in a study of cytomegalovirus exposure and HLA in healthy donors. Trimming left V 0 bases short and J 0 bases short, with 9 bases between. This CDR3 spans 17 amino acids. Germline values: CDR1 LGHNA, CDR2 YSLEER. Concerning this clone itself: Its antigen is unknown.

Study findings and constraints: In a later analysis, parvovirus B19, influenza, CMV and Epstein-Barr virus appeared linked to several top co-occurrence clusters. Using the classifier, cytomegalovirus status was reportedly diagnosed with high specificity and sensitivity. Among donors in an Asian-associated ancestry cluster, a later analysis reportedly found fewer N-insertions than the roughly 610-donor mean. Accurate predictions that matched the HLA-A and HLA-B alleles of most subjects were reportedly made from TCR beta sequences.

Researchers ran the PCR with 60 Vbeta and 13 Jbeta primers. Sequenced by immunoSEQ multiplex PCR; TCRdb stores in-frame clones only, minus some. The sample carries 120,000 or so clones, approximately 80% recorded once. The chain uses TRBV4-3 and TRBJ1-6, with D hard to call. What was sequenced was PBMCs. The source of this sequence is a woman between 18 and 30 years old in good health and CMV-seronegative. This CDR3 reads CASSQESHHSYNSPLHF. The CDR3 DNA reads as TGCGCCAGCAGCCAAGAGAGTCATCACTCCTATAATTCACCCCTCCACTTT.